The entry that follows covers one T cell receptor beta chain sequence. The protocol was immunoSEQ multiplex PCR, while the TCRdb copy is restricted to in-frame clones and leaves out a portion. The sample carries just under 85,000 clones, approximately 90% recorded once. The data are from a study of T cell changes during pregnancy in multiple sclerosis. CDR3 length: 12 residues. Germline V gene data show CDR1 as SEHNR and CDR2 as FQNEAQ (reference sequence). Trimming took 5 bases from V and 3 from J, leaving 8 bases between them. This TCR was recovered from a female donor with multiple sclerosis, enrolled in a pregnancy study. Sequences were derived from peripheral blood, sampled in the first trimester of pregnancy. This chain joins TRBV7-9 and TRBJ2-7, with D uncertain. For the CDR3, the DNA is TGTGCCAGCAGCGCTACAGACTACGAGCAGTACTTC. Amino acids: CASSATDYEQYF.